A selection of T cell receptor beta chains follows, all from one sample in a study of cytomegalovirus exposure and HLA in healthy donors. TCRdb's copy holds only in-frame clones and misses some; the assay was immunoSEQ multiplex PCR. The sample yields around 170,000 clones, around 80% seen once. What was sequenced was PBMCs. Receptors originate from a woman aged 25-40 years in good health and CMV-seropositive. Both conserved end residues are part of each CDR3. A D gene is named only where the DNA matches it firmly.

J: TRBJ1-5; D: .; V: TRBV7-9; CDR3: CASSAEGVRQPQHF
J: TRBJ1-6; D: TRBD1; V: TRBV7-2; CDR3: CASSKTRDRRNNSPLHF
J: TRBJ1-1; D: TRBD1; V: TRBV7-9; CDR3: CASSFGTGRAEAFF
J: TRBJ2-7; D: TRBD2; V: TRBV4-2; CDR3: CASSQEGEGTPYEQYF
J: TRBJ2-3; D: TRBD2; V: TRBV2; CDR3: CASGTGGVGTDTQYF
J: TRBJ2-7; D: TRBD2; V: TRBV11-1; CDR3: CASSLPRASGGANEQYF
J: TRBJ1-2; D: .; V: TRBV6-1; CDR3: CASSWVGTPHGYTF
J: TRBJ2-3; D: TRBD2; V: TRBV7-2; CDR3: CASSTRLAGQADTQYF
J: TRBJ2-5; D: .; V: TRBV28; CDR3: CASAGPPFQETQYF
J: TRBJ2-3; D: TRBD1; V: TRBV29-1; CDR3: CSVEDWWPGQGKRTDTQYF
J: TRBJ1-1; D: .; V: TRBV7-8; CDR3: CASSLFEDWLTEAFF
J: TRBJ1-2; D: .; V: TRBV6-5; CDR3: CASSFDLQGNYGYTF
J: TRBJ1-4; D: .; V: TRBV28; CDR3: CASSLLTANEKLFF
J: TRBJ2-7; D: .; V: TRBV29-1; CDR3: CSAGVDYEQYF
J: TRBJ2-4; D: .; V: TRBV23-1; CDR3: CASSQSWNRISGLAKNIQYF
J: TRBJ2-5; D: .; V: TRBV21-1; CDR3: CASSKETEGETQYF
J: TRBJ2-1; D: .; V: TRBV9; CDR3: CASSQRDWLDYNEQFF
J: TRBJ1-3; D: .; V: TRBV30; CDR3: CAWSLPRFSGNTIYF
J: TRBJ2-5; D: TRBD1; V: TRBV7-3; CDR3: CASASTGGHETQYF